This T cell receptor (beta chain) was captured by sequencing in a study of cytomegalovirus exposure and HLA in healthy donors. General study results and limits: Whilst most TCR sequences proved rare, a subset of public TCRs occurred across many donors. It is likely that the observed cluster of highly shared sequence variants was a sequencing artifact.

Details on this clone: As yet, its antigen is unknown. The junction differs from germline at one of its ends, possibly a read error.

It was with 60 Vbeta and 13 Jbeta primers that the PCR ran. In the source study's methods: The count from a later analysis was 65 million to 90 million unique TCR beta chains, about 9.9 million of them shared. Using immunoSEQ multiplex PCR, the repertoire was profiled, and TCRdb retains in-frame clones only, with some absent. D and trimming were read from the DNA, whereas the V and J calls and clone size are those reported in that table. The profile covers about 150,000 clones, with 82% appearing a single time and approximately 8.1% taken by the ten largest. The receptor's source is a woman in her forties or fifties in good health and CMV-seropositive. Material: PBMCs.

The CDR3 loop is CASRLDPGRGEQFF. The CDR3 coding sequence is TGTGCCAGCAGATTGGACCCAGGCAGGGGGGAGCAGTTCTTC. This chain connects TRBV5-4 to TRBJ2-1; 7 nucleotides match TRBD1. This CDR3 has 14 amino acids. CDR1 SGHNT and CDR2 YYREEE come from the germline V gene (reference sequence).